This T cell receptor beta chain was observed in a study of cytotoxic CD8 clonotypes in ibrutinib-treated CLL (dated by TCRdb to the early 2020s). With regard to the full study: The cohort had ten to twelve relapsed/refractory and around 15 treatment-naive patients; 17 to 18 were IGHV unmutated. Partial responses were observed in some 24 patients and complete responses in 2; after a median follow-up of roughly 72 months, remission was maintained in 14 patients and progression was observed in about twelve. Samples at response were collected after a median of about 11 months of treatment, with a range of 6 to 36 months. Samples averaged about 260,000 productive templates and just under 95,000 productive rearrangements. Of the roughly 79 people in the trial, around 26 had longitudinal samples available. Cryopreserved peripheral blood mononuclear cells were obtained before treatment, at response, and at either sustained remission or disease progression. Every sample from remission and from progressive disease was obtained while the patients were still on ibrutinib.

Comment on this clone: There is no known antigen for this receptor. Base qualities are not recorded, but no much larger clone differs from it by a single base.

V loses 2 bases of germline sequence and J loses 0 bases, and the interval between the two ends is 16 bases. Inclusive of the bounding cysteine and phenylalanine, the CDR3 is 17 residues long. Here the CDR3 DNA is all that survives: 51 bases in frame from base 1. As encoded in the germline V gene (reference sequence), CDR1 is LNHDA while CDR2 is SQIVND. The time point label, as the study defines it: approximately 25 months on ibrutinib. Roughly 2.2 micrograms of genomic DNA were extracted from cryopreserved PBMCs for TCR beta library preparation. Longitudinal blood samples from CLL patients on ibrutinib monotherapy underwent high-throughput TCR beta sequencing. The patients took part in an open-label, single-center phase 2 trial of ibrutinib monotherapy. A MiSeq instrument was used for deep resolution sequencing, which targeted depths ranging from 1 in 1 million up to 1 in 200,000 T cells, with coverage averaging 10x for each clonotype. TCR beta libraries were generated with the immunoSEQ hsTCRB Kit. Under the source paper's analysis protocol: The data were analyzed with ImmunoSEQ Analyzer and ImmunoSEQ Data Assistant, and V, D and J gene assignments followed IMGT definitions. Clonality, which ranges from 0 to 1, was calculated by subtracting the normalized Shannon entropy of productive rearrangement frequencies from one. Only overrepresented clonotypes making up at least 0.05% of the repertoire of each patient were included in the public clonotype analysis. Repertoires from some twelve age-matched healthy donors in immuneACCESS were used as clonality controls. Drawn from immuneACCESS, this table holds only the in-frame rearrangements with V and J called that TCRdb kept. Clones are partly lost; checked studies trace under half to an unresolved V gene and leave the rest unexplained. The D gene and trimming were derived from the DNA, and the V and J assignments and clone size from that table. This sample has approximately 92,000 clones in its table, and roughly three quarters of those were observed once. In total, the top ten clones hold around 23% of the sample.

Overall results and qualifications from the work: Public clonotypes were rare and either shrank or stayed stable during treatment, and the rise in clonality at ibrutinib response reflected expansion of private clonotypes. Baseline clonality exceeded that of age-matched healthy donors and correlated strongly with circulating CD8+ T-cell counts. At ibrutinib response clonality went up, during sustained remission it held steady, and at progression it dropped back toward baseline. Sampling times were not matched between patients in sustained remission and patients whose disease was progressing, and lymph node repertoires were not examined.

This TCR came from a human donor with chronic lymphocytic leukemia. The rearranged chain carries TRBV19 and TRBJ1-1; too little of a D gene remains to name it. The sample was PBMCs, taken after 24 months of ibrutinib treatment. The DNA sequence is TGTGCCAGTAGTATACGCACGCTGCTAGGGCTGAACACTGAAGCTTTCTTT. Its translation is CASSIRTLLGLNTEAFF. With the portions outside the CDR3 filled from the reference TRBV19 and TRBJ1-1 genes, the complete variable region becomes DGGITQSPKYLFRKEGQNVTLSCEQNLNHDAMYWYRQDPGQGLRLIYYSQIVNDFQKGDIAEGYSVSREKKESFPLTVTSAQKNPTAFYLCASSIRTLLGLNTEAFFGQGTRLTVV.